A selection of T cell receptor beta chains follows, all from one sample in a study of identical twins. One entry per CDR3 protein results from TCRdb running MiXCR on the 5' RACE reads. This table has roughly 190,000 distinct CDR3 sequences, 15% to 20% appearing once. These data are also associated with another study on T cells expressing NK-cell markers.

Sequenced input: CD8+ T cells sorted from blood. The source of these receptors is a woman younger than 35 in good health. The CDR3 runs from the conserved cysteine through the conserved F or W.

>TRBV12-3/TRBV12-4|TRBJ1-2
CASSLIPTYGYTF
>TRBV10-2|TRBJ2-5
CASQLVLEETQYF
>TRBV5-6|TRBJ2-5
CASSFVGTVQETQYF
>TRBV12-3/TRBV12-4|TRBJ2-1
CASSLLAGANEQFF
>TRBV3-1|TRBJ1-1
CASSQDFGFEAFF
>TRBV25-1|TRBJ2-1
CASGRAFEQFF
>TRBV4-3|TRBJ2-1
CASSQDGTGYAEQFF
>TRBV12-3/TRBV12-4|TRBJ2-3
CASSFFGAQLTDTQYF
>TRBV7-2|TRBJ2-5
CASSLGEEAGGKETQYF
>TRBV6-2/TRBV6-3|TRBJ2-1
CASSYRVRDNEQFF
>TRBV6-2/TRBV6-3|TRBJ2-1
CASSTLLAGGLDEQFF
>TRBV18|TRBJ2-1
CASSPWLGGHNEQFF
>TRBV12-3/TRBV12-4|TRBJ2-1
CASSRGNEQFF
>TRBV29-1|TRBJ2-1
CSARSRSPGYNEQFF
>TRBV9|TRBJ1-1
CASSVGTGRSKATEAFF
>TRBV4-3|TRBJ2-7
CASSQFPSSSYEQYF
>TRBV29-1|TRBJ2-7
CSVEGYTLRDRVPYSYEQYF
>TRBV19|TRBJ1-1
CASRLFRSENTEAFF
>TRBV12-3/TRBV12-4|TRBJ2-2
CASSLGLEMDGELFF
>TRBV9|TRBJ2-7
CASSVGEGGYEQYF
>TRBV6-2/TRBV6-3|TRBJ2-7
CASSRRLAEYEQYF
>TRBV20-1|TRBJ1-5
CSASPEEGHSQPQHF
>TRBV25-1|TRBJ2-1
CASSDMAGAYNEQFF
>TRBV20-1|TRBJ2-1
CSASWGGRTSGVFSNEQFF
>TRBV20-1|TRBJ2-7
CSARPGLAYEQYF
>TRBV9|TRBJ1-3
CASSAETNSGNTIYF
>TRBV9|TRBJ2-2
CASSVEGLAGGPGNTGELFF
>TRBV20-1|TRBJ2-2
CSARDRTTGELFF
>TRBV9|TRBJ2-7
CASSPTAEPYEQYF
>TRBV29-1|TRBJ2-1
CSVAPRDIPYNEQFF
>TRBV7-9|TRBJ1-1
CASSFIITEAFF
>TRBV5-1|TRBJ1-4
CASSSQGYNEKLFF
>TRBV7-9|TRBJ2-1
CASSPTMIEQFF